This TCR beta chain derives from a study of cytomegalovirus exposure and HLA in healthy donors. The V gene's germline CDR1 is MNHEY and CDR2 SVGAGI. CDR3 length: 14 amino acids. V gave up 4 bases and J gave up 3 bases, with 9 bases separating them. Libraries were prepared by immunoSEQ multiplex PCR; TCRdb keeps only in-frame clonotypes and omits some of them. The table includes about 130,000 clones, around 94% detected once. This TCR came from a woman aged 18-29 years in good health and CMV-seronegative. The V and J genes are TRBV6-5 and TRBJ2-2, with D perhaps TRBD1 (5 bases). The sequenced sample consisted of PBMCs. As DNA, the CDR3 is TGTGCCAGCAGTTTATTCAGGGACACCGGGGAGCTGTTTTTT. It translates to CASSLFRDTGELFF.